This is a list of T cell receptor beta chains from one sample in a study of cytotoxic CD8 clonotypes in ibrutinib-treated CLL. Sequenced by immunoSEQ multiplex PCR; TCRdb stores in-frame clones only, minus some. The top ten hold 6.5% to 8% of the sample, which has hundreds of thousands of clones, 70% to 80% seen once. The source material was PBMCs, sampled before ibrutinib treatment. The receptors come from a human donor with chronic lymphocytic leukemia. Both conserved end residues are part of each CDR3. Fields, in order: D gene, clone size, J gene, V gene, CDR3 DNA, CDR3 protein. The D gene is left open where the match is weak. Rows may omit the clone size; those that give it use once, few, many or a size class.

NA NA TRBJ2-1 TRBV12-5 TGTGCTAGTGGTTCAAACACCTATTACCTCGGGGACAACCGAGTCAATGAGCAGTTCTTC CASGSNTYYLGDNRVNEQFF
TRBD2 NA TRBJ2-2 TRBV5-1 TGCGCCAGCAGCCAGGGACTAGAAGGCGGGGAGCTGTTTTTT CASSQGLEGGELFF
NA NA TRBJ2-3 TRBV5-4 TGTGCCAGCAGCCGCGGTCTCTCAGGCACAGATACGCAGTATTTT CASSRGLSGTDTQYF
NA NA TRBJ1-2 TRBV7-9 TGTGCCAGCAGCTTTCCGACCGGGAGAAGAGGCTACACCTTC CASSFPTGRRGYTF
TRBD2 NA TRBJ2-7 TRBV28 TGTGCCAGCAGTGTACTAGCGGGAAGATCCTACGAGCAGTACTTC CASSVLAGRSYEQYF
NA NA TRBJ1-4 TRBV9 TGTGCCAGCAGCGTAGAACGGATGGGTGAAAAACTGTTTTTT CASSVERMGEKLFF
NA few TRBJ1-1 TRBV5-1 TGCGCCAGCAGCTTGCTGAGCGGCAACACTGAAGCTTTCTTT CASSLLSGNTEAFF
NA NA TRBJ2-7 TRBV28 TGTGCCAGCAGAGCAGGGGCTAGCTCCTACGAGCAGTACTTC CASRAGASSYEQYF
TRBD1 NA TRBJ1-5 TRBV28 TGTGCCAGCAATAATAACCCAAAAACAGGGGGGCGCAATCAGCCCCAGCATTTT CASNNNPKTGGRNQPQHF
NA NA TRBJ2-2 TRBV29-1 TGCAGCGTTGTTCAGAGACAGACCGGGGAGCTGTTTTTT CSVVQRQTGELFF
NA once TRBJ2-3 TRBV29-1 TGCAGCGTTGGGGAAGGTACGCAGTATTTT CSVGEGTQYF
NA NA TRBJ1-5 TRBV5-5 TGTGCCAGCAGCTTAAGTGGAAGTCAGCCCCAGCATTTT CASSLSGSQPQHF
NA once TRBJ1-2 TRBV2 TGTGCCAGCCTTTGGGGGTTCCGGGTCGACAGCTTCGGCTACACCTTC CASLWGFRVDSFGYTF
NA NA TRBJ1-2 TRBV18 TGTGCCAGCTCACCAGGGGCGGGGGCGACCTATGGCTACACCTTC CASSPGAGATYGYTF
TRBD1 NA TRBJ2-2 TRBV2 TGTGCCAGCAGTGAAGGGATAGACAGGGCGGTGTTGTGGCTGTTTTTT CASSEGIDRAVLWLFF
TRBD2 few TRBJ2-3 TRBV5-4 TGTGCCAGCAGCCTGGGACTAGTCTTGGATACGCAGTATTTT CASSLGLVLDTQYF
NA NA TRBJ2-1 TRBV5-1 TGCGCCAGCAGCTCCCTAGGTGGGGGGCTGTACAATGAGCAGTTCTTC CASSSLGGGLYNEQFF
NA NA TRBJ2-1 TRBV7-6 TGTGCCAGCAGCAACACAAGGGCGGCCAATGAGCAGTTCTTC CASSNTRAANEQFF
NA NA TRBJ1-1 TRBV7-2 TGTGCCAGCAGCTTAGATCAGAGAGAAGCTTTCTTT CASSLDQREAFF
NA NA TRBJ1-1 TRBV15 TGTGCCACCAGCAGAGATTCATTGCCGGCCACTGAAGCTTTCTTT CATSRDSLPATEAFF
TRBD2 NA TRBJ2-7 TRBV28 TGTGCCAGCAGGACTAGCCGAAGCTCCTACGAGCAGTACTTC CASRTSRSSYEQYF
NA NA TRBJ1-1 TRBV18 TGTGCCAGCTCACCAAAAGAGGGGAACACTGAAGCTTTCTTT CASSPKEGNTEAFF
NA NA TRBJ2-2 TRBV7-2 TGTGCCAGCAGCCTTTATGGGCCCGGGGAGCTGTTTTTT CASSLYGPGELFF
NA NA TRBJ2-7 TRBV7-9 TGTGCCAGCAGCTTGGGGGTTTCCGAGCAGTACTTC CASSLGVSEQYF
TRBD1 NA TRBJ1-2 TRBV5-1 TGCGCCAGCAGCTTGGTTCAGGGGGCGAGGAACTATGGCTACACCTTC CASSLVQGARNYGYTF
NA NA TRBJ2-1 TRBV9 TGTGCCAGCAGCGTTAGACGGGAATCCTACAATGAGCAGTTCTTC CASSVRRESYNEQFF
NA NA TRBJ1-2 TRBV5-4 TGTGCCAGCAGCTTGGAACAGGCGCCCTATGGCTACACCTTC CASSLEQAPYGYTF
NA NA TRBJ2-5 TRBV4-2 TGTGCCAGCAGCCAAGAACTGGGAGAGACCCAGTACTTC CASSQELGETQYF
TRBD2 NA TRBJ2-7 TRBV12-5 TGTGCTAGTGGTTTGGTACCAAAAGGTAGCGGGAACGCCTACGAGCAGTACTTC CASGLVPKGSGNAYEQYF
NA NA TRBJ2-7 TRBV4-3 TGCGCCAGCAGCCAAGGGGGCGGGACATCCTCCTACGAGCAGTACTTC CASSQGGGTSSYEQYF
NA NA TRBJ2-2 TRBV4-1 TGCGCCAGCAGCCCTCCTGACAGGAGGGACACCGGGGAGCTGTTTTTT CASSPPDRRDTGELFF
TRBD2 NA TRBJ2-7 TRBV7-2 TGTGCCAGCAGCTCATCGACTAGCTTTGGCTACGAGCAGTACTTC CASSSSTSFGYEQYF
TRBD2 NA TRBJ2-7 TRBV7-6 TGTGCCACCCGGCCAGTGCGGGGGACCAACACCTACGAGCAGTACTTC CATRPVRGTNTYEQYF
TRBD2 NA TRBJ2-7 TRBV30 TGTGCCTGGATACGATGGAGCGGGAGGGAGGGCGAGCAGTACTTC CAWIRWSGREGEQYF
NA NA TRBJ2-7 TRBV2 TGTGCCAGCAAAACAGGACCAACCTACGAGCAGTACTTC CASKTGPTYEQYF
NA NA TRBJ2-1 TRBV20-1 TGCAGTGTAGGCCATGAGCAGTTCTTC CSVGHEQFF
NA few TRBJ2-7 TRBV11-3 TGTGCCAGCGGGCAGGGATCCTACGAGCAGTACTTC CASGQGSYEQYF
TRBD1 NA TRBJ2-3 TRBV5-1 TGCGCCAGCAGATTACAGGGGGCGGCGGGTACAGATACGCAGTATTTT CASRLQGAAGTDTQYF
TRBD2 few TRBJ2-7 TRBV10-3 TGTGCCATCAGCTCTAGCGGGAGAAGGGAGCAGTACTTC CAISSSGRREQYF
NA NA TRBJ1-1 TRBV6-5 TGTGCCAGCAGCCCGCGGGGTTTGAACACTGAAGCTTTCTTT CASSPRGLNTEAFF
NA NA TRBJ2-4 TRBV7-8 TGTGCCAGCAGCTTAGCGAATAATTGGAAAACGCTAGCCAAAAACATTCAGTACTTC CASSLANNWKTLAKNIQYF
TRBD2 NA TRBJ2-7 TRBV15 TGTGCCACCAGCAGAACTCGACTAGCGGGAATGAAGATAGCCTACGAGCAGTACTTC CATSRTRLAGMKIAYEQYF
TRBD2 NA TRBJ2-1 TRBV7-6 TGTGCCAGCAGCTTAGCGAGCGGGGGGACCTACAATGAGCAGTTCTTC CASSLASGGTYNEQFF
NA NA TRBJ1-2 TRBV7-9 TGTGCCAGCAGCTTAGGGGCACCGTATGGCTACACCTTC CASSLGAPYGYTF
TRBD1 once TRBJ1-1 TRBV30 TGTGCCGGCAAGGACAGGGGTGAAGCTTTCTTT CAGKDRGEAFF
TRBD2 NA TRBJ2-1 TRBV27 TGTGCCAGCAGGAGCGGGAGGAACTCCTACAATGAGCAGTTCTTC CASRSGRNSYNEQFF
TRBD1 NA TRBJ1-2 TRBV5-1 TGCGCCAGCAGCAATCAACAGGGGGCGAGTAACTATGGCTACACCTTC CASSNQQGASNYGYTF
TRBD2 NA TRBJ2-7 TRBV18 TGTGCCAGCTCACCGCTGGGGGGGACTAGCCCCTCCTACGAGCAGTACTTC CASSPLGGTSPSYEQYF
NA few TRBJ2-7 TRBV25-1 TGTGCCAGCAGACGGGGATACGAGCAGTACTTC CASRRGYEQYF
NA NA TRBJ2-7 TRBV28 TGTGCCAGAATAGAGCAGTACTTC CARIEQYF
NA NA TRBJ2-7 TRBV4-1 TGCGCCAGCACCCCAACAACAGTAAGCTCCTACGAGCAGTACTTC CASTPTTVSSYEQYF
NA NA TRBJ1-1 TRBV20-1 TGCAGTGCTAAGAACACTGAAGCTTTCTTT CSAKNTEAFF
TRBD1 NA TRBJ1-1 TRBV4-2 TGTGCCAGCAGCTCTCCGGGACAGGGTCGCACTGAAGCTTTCTTT CASSSPGQGRTEAFF
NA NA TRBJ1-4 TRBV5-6 TGTGCCAGCAGCCAGACGCTGGGAGTCCCTGGCAATAATGAAAAACTGTTTTTT CASSQTLGVPGNNEKLFF
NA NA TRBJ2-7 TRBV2 TGTGCCAGCAGTGCTGGGAGTTCCTACGAGCAGTACTTC CASSAGSSYEQYF
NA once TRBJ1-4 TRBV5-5 TGTGCCAGCAGCCCTGGACAGATTGAAAAACTGTTTTTT CASSPGQIEKLFF
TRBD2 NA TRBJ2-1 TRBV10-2 TGCGCCAGCAGTCCTAGCGGAATTTACAATGAGCAGTTCTTC CASSPSGIYNEQFF